The TCR beta chain described here comes from a study of naive and memory T cell subsets. Study-wide results and caveats: Naive repertoires, especially CD8, held a few larger clonotypes, possibly memory cells re-expressing CD45RA.

This clonotype was detected a few times. Its target is not known. CMV status came from CD4+ T cell IFNgamma after overnight CMV lysate stimulation of fresh PBMCs. Two oligonucleotides, mixed equimolar, formed the beta constant-region primer covering TRBC1 and TRBC2. Nested alpha and beta constant-region primers with the SP2 primer drove four PCR rounds on ligated cDNA. Each CDR3 protein gets one entry after TCRdb re-called the UMI-ligation and nested PCR reads with MiXCR. The sample yields roughly 140,000 distinct CDR3 sequences, more than 15% seen once. The sequencing input was naive CD8+ T cells from blood. This receptor was identified in a human donor in good health.

The CDR3 here is CASSRTWQEDTQYF. In DNA, the CDR3 is TGTGCCAGTAGTAGGACTTGGCAGGAGGATACGCAGTATTTT. The rearrangement uses TRBV19 and TRBJ2-3, with D maybe TRBD2 (5 bases). This CDR3 has 14 residues. The V end was cut by 4 bases, the J end by 6 bases, with 14 bases between. CDR1 is LNHDA, CDR2 SQIVND, per germline (reference sequence).